The 30 T cell receptor beta chains below were found in one sample sequenced in a study of shared clonotypes between healthy human individuals. Libraries were prepared by immunoSEQ multiplex PCR; TCRdb keeps only in-frame clonotypes and omits some of them. The data show 1.6 million or so clones, roughly 98.5% seen once. The sequenced sample was naive CD4+ T cells sorted from blood. As for subset: CD45RA+ positively selected. The receptor source for this set is a man between 25 and 39 years old in good health.

This sequence joins TRBV18 and TRBJ2-5, with 8 bases fitting TRBD2. The CDR3 extends over 17 amino acids. Germline CDR1 reads KGHSH; CDR2 reads LQKENI. J gave up 5 bases and V 5 bases, and 16 bases lay outside the gene matches. The CDR3 bases are TGTGCCAGCTCAGCGCTAGTGGCGGGAGGCTACACTGAGACCCAGTACTTC. This sequence encodes CASSALVAGGYTETQYF.

The genes are TRBV7-8 and TRBJ2-2; no definite D call. Trimming cost V 0 bases and J 8 bases, with 4 bases left between them. This CDR3 spans 12 amino acids. Germline CDR1 and CDR2: SGHVS and FQNEAQ. The CDR3, as DNA: TGTGCCAGCAGCTTAGCACGGGGGGAGCTGTTTTTT. Protein product: CASSLARGELFF. The whole variable domain, filled in from reference TRBV7-8 and TRBJ2-2, reads GAGVSQSPRYKVAKRGQDVALRCDPISGHVSLFWYQQALGQGPEFLTYFQNEAQLDKSGLPSDRFFAERPEGSVSTLKIQRTQQEDSAVYLCASSLARGELFFGEGSRLTVL.

About this clone itself: This sample also contains other DNA sequences that code for the same CDR3. The chain combines TRBV20-1 with TRBJ2-7, with 7 bases fitting TRBD1. The germline CDR1 and CDR2 sequences are DFQATT and SNEGSKA (reference sequence). The CDR3 totals 11 residues. Losses at the gene ends were 1 base for V and 6 bases for J; bases not matched to a gene: 0. The CDR3 protein is CSARAGGEQYF. The DNA for the CDR3 is TGCAGTGCTAGAGCAGGGGGCGAGCAGTACTTC.

This rearrangement joins TRBV9 to TRBJ2-2; 9 bases are a match to TRBD2. CDR3 length: 19 amino acids. CDR1 is SGDLS, CDR2 YYNGEE, per germline. V was pared by 0 bases and J by 4 bases, with 13 bases of the junction left unmatched. The DNA for the CDR3 is TGTGCCAGCAGCGTAGACCCCGGGAGGCGGGAGGGCGGCACCGGGGAGCTGTTTTTT. Protein product: CASSVDPGRREGGTGELFF.

The rearrangement links TRBV18 to TRBJ2-7, with D uncertain. Germline assignment: CDR1 KGHSH and CDR2 LQKENI. V was shortened by 4 bases and J by 5 bases, with 15 bases between the two germline ends. This CDR3 has 14 amino acids. The CDR3 region has the DNA TGTGCCAGCTCACGTGAGAGGCGTCTAGACGAGCAGTACTTC. This codes for CASSRERRLDEQYF.

The table lists this clone with a count of one. The chain uses TRBV27 and TRBJ2-5; 7 bases fit TRBD2. Germline CDR1 MNHEY, CDR2 SMNVEV (reference sequence). The CDR3 spans 14 residues. V shed 2 bases and J 5 bases; nucleotides not matched to a gene: 5. As DNA, the CDR3 is TGTGCCAGCAGTTTAGCGGGAGCGGCGGAGACCCAGTACTTC. Translating gives CASSLAGAAETQYF.

The gene calls are TRBV5-4 and TRBJ1-2; D call uncertain. The CDR3 is 12 amino acids. Per germline, CDR1 SGHNT and CDR2 YYREEE (reference sequence). The V end lost 1 base, the J end lost 8 bases, and 9 bases lay between the germline ends. The CDR3 region has the DNA TGTGCCAGCAGCTTGTTCCCGGGGGGCTACACCTTC. Its protein product is CASSLFPGGYTF. Supplemented by reference TRBV5-4 and TRBJ1-2, the full variable domain reads ETGVTQSPTHLIKTRGQQVTLRCSSQSGHNTVSWYQQALGQGPQFIFQYYREEENGRGNFPPRFSGLQFPNYSSELNVNALELDDSALYLCASSLFPGGYTFGSGTRLTVV.

The J gene is TRBJ2-7, the V gene TRBV29-1, with TRBD1 identical over 7 bases. CDR1 and CDR2 (germline): SQVTM, ANQGSEA. Trimming took 6 bases from V and 0 from J; bases not matched to a gene: 8. This CDR3 is built from 14 residues. The CDR3 region has the DNA TGCAGCGTCGGCAGGGGACAGAGCTCCTACGAGCAGTACTTC. It encodes CSVGRGQSSYEQYF.

The chain employs TRBV4-1 and TRBJ2-7; 9 bases are shared with TRBD2. The J segment lost 3 bases and the V segment lost 2 bases, leaving 14 bases of the junction unmatched. The CDR3 spans 18 residues. Germline assignment: CDR1 MGHRA and CDR2 YSYEKL. The CDR3 DNA sequence: TGCGCCAGCAGCCAAATACGAGGTAGCGGGAGAGGCGGCTACGAGCAGTACTTC. This sequence encodes CASSQIRGSGRGGYEQYF.

This chain links TRBV6-1 with TRBJ2-1; the match to TRBD2 covers 14 bases. This CDR3 is 12 amino acids long. The germline V gene encodes CDR1 MNHNS and CDR2 SASEGT. V lost 6 bases, J lost 15 bases, and 4 bases stayed unmatched. CDR3 protein: CASRGLAGDRFF. CDR3 nucleotides: TGTGCCAGCAGGGGACTAGCGGGAGATAGGTTCTTC.

The CDR3 region is CASSPLRGMNTEAFF. The CDR3 DNA sequence: TGTGCCAGCTCACCCCTCCGGGGGATGAACACTGAAGCTTTCTTT. V is TRBV18 and J is TRBJ1-1; TRBD1 is a possible D gene (5 bases). The CDR3 is 15 residues long. V was shortened by 3 bases and J by 0 bases, with 11 bases between the two germline ends. CDR1 is KGHSH, CDR2 LQKENI, per germline. Full variable domain (remainder filled in from reference TRBV18 and TRBJ1-1): NAGVMQNPRHLVRRRGQEARLRCSPMKGHSHVYWYRQLPEEGLKFMVYLQKENIIDESGMPKERFSAEFPKEGPSILRIQQVVRGDSAAYFCASSPLRGMNTEAFFGQGTRLTVV.

The V call is TRBV20-1, the J call TRBJ2-5; D is ambiguous. V was shortened by 2 bases and J by 12 bases, with 13 bases between the two germline ends. The CDR3 contains 11 residues. Germline loops: CDR1 DFQATT, CDR2 SNEGSKA (reference sequence). The CDR3 spells CSARRPAAEYF. The CDR3 region has the DNA TGCAGTGCTAGAAGGCCCGCGGCGGAGTACTTC.

J is TRBJ2-1 and V is TRBV18, with D perhaps TRBD1 (5 bases). Germline V gene data show CDR1 as KGHSH and CDR2 as LQKENI. The CDR3 consists of 15 residues. Trimming stripped 0 bases from V and 8 bases from J, with 14 bases between. The CDR3 DNA follows: TGTGCCAGCTCACCACCCGGCAGGGTGGGCGATGAGCAGTTCTTC. Translation: CASSPPGRVGDEQFF.

The chain recombines TRBV4-1 with TRBJ1-2, with no clear D. The CDR3 length is 15 residues. V was trimmed by 0 bases and J by 9 bases, leaving 17 bases between them. Germline lookup yields CDR1 MGHRA and CDR2 YSYEKL. The CDR3 DNA reads as TGCGCCAGCAGCCAAGATCTAGGCAGAATCGGGAGCTACACCTTC. Translation: CASSQDLGRIGSYTF.

The gene calls are TRBV7-8 and TRBJ1-1; D is uncertain. The CDR3 length is 13 residues. The V end was cut by 2 bases, the J end by 3 bases, with 7 bases between. Germline V gene data show CDR1 as SGHVS and CDR2 as FQNEAQ. The CDR3 here is CASSLLEDTEAFF. The CDR3 nucleotides are TGTGCCAGCAGCTTACTTGAGGACACTGAAGCTTTCTTT.

The chain links TRBV11-2 to TRBJ2-7; perhaps TRBD2 as D (6 bases). V dropped 6 bases and J dropped 2 bases, with 14 bases sitting between them. The germline gives CDR1 SGHAT, CDR2 FQNNGV. This CDR3 has 14 residues. CDR3 residues: CASRQASATYEQYF. Here the CDR3 DNA reads TGTGCCAGCAGGCAGGCTAGCGCCACCTACGAGCAGTACTTC.

The rearrangement joins TRBV18 to TRBJ1-4; a possible D gene is TRBD1 (5 bases). Trimming cost V 8 bases and J 8 bases, with 15 bases left between them. The CDR3 has 13 residues. Germline V gene lookup returns CDR1 KGHSH and CDR2 LQKENI. This CDR3 is CASRDWPPEKLFF. CDR3 sequence (DNA): TGTGCCAGCCGGGACTGGCCCCCCGAAAAACTGTTTTTT. The variable domain in full, completed from reference TRBV18 and TRBJ1-4, reads NAGVMQNPRHLVRRRGQEARLRCSPMKGHSHVYWYRQLPEEGLKFMVYLQKENIIDESGMPKERFSAEFPKEGPSILRIQQVVRGDSAAYFCASRDWPPEKLFFGSGTQLSVL.

The chain combines TRBV6-5 with TRBJ1-2, with a possible D match to TRBD1 (5 bases). Germline assignment: CDR1 MNHEY and CDR2 SVGAGI. The CDR3 totals 10 residues. Deletions cut 6 bases from V and 6 bases from J, with 5 bases between. CDR3 DNA: TGTGCCAGCAGGGGGGATGGCTACACCTTC. Protein: CASRGDGYTF.

This clone was recorded a few times. Other DNA sequences in the same sample also yield this CDR3. The J gene is TRBJ1-5, the V gene TRBV5-6; TRBD1 aligns across 7 bases. Per the germline V gene, CDR1 is SGHDT and CDR2 is YYEEEE. J lost 2 bases, V lost 5 bases, and 4 bases had no gene match. This CDR3 has 14 residues. The CDR3 loop is CASSLTGGNQPQHF. CDR3 in DNA: TGTGCCAGCAGTCTCACAGGGGGCAATCAGCCCCAGCATTTT.

The genes are TRBV19 and TRBJ2-3, with TRBD2 matching 7 bases. The V segment lost 7 bases and the J segment 0 bases; nucleotides outside the gene matches: 1. The CDR3 length is 13 residues. The germline CDR1 and CDR2 sequences are LNHDA and SQIVND (reference sequence). The CDR3 sequence is CASNGGSTDTQYF. The DNA for the CDR3 is TGTGCCAGTAACGGGGGGAGCACAGATACGCAGTATTTT.

V gene TRBV4-3 combines with J gene TRBJ1-1; D call uncertain. CDR1 is LGHNA and CDR2 is YSLEER in the germline V gene. V was pared by 0 bases and J by 5 bases, with 16 bases between. CDR3 size: 16 residues. The CDR3 DNA sequence: TGCGCCAGCAGCCAAGATCGAACGGGGAAGAGAACTGAAGCTTTCTTT. This translates into CASSQDRTGKRTEAFF.

This sequence joins TRBV10-3 and TRBJ2-3, with 8 positions matching TRBD1. CDR3 length: 15 residues. The junction had 12 bases not matched to a gene; V was cut back by 10 bases and J by 3 bases. CDR1 and CDR2 (germline): ENHRY, SYGVKD. CDR3 in DNA: TGTGCCACCATCGGTGGACAGGGTAAAACAGATACGCAGTATTTT. Translating it yields CATIGGQGKTDTQYF.

V gene TRBV2 combines with J gene TRBJ2-7; TRBD1 is a possible D gene (6 bases). The germline V and J ends were trimmed by 4 bases and 6 bases, with 13 bases remaining between them. The CDR3 has 13 amino acids. CDR1 is SNHLY, CDR2 FYNNEI, per germline. This chain's CDR3 is CASSAQGNLEQYF. In DNA form, the CDR3 reads TGTGCCAGCAGTGCTCAGGGGAACCTCGAGCAGTACTTC.

This clone appeared a few times. The chain has TRBV5-1 and TRBJ2-7, with 9 nucleotides matching TRBD1. The CDR3 has 16 amino acids. V lost 0 bases to trimming and J lost 7 bases; unmatched junction nucleotides: 11. Germline V CDR1 and CDR2: SGHRS, YFSETQ. CDR3 residues: CASSLGGQGRRGEQYF. The CDR3 coding sequence is TGCGCCAGCAGCTTGGGAGGACAGGGGCGCCGGGGGGAGCAGTACTTC.

Concerning this clone: Other DNA variants within this sample encode the same CDR3. The chain couples TRBV6-5 to TRBJ1-1, with a possible D match to TRBD1 (5 bases). Germline values: CDR1 MNHEY, CDR2 SVGAGI. V was cut by 5 bases and J by 6 bases, with 7 bases left in between. The CDR3 covers 11 residues. CDR3 amino acids: CASSRGPEAFF. The CDR3, as DNA: TGTGCCAGCAGTAGGGGCCCTGAAGCTTTCTTT.

J is TRBJ2-2 and V is TRBV7-8, with D hard to call. The germline V and J ends were trimmed by 0 bases and 7 bases, with 12 bases remaining between them. The CDR3 contains 15 residues. Germline CDR1 SGHVS, CDR2 FQNEAQ. The CDR3 bases are TGTGCCAGCAGCTTAGCTCAAGTTAATGTCGGGGAGCTGTTTTTT. It codes for CASSLAQVNVGELFF.

This chain joins TRBV21-1 and TRBJ1-2; the table's TRBD1 call for D was not verified on the DNA. TRBV21-1 is flagged as a pseudogene. The CDR3 covers 17 residues. The CDR3: CASSHLNRTAKNYGYTF. Written as DNA, the CDR3 is TGTGCCAGCAGCCACTTAAATAGGACAGCTAAAAACTATGGCTACACCTTC.

The DNA for the CDR3 is TGTGCCAGCAGCTTACGGGACAGGCTAAATGAGCAGTTCTTC. Translation: CASSLRDRLNEQFF. The genes are TRBV11-2 and TRBJ2-1; TRBD1 aligns across 8 bases. V gave up 2 bases and J gave up 7 bases; unmatched junction bases: 4. CDR3 length: 14 residues. Looked up from germline, CDR1 is SGHAT and CDR2 is FQNNGV.

V usage is TRBV9 and J usage is TRBJ2-7; TRBD1 or TRBD2 may be the D gene (5 bases each). Trimming removed 4 bases from V and 0 bases from J, with 20 bases in between. This CDR3 spans 17 amino acids. Germline assignment: CDR1 SGDLS and CDR2 YYNGEE. The CDR3 region is CASSPHPGTASSYEQYF. The DNA of the CDR3 is TGTGCCAGCAGCCCTCACCCCGGGACGGCTAGCTCCTACGAGCAGTACTTC.

On this clone itself: Different DNA sequences within this sample yield the same CDR3. The chain recombines TRBV5-1 with TRBJ2-3; no definite D call. The V end lost 4 bases, the J end lost 2 bases, and 5 bases lay between the germline ends. CDR1 SGHRS and CDR2 YFSETQ come from the germline V gene. The CDR3 sequence is 12 residues long. CDR3 sequence (DNA): TGCGCCAGCAGCGCGTCCACAGATACGCAGTATTTT. This encodes CASSASTDTQYF.